This entry concerns a single T cell receptor (beta chain). Original processing methods: Amplified reference gene primers provided the basis for estimating nucleated cell counts. Clones were read by immunoSEQ multiplex PCR, and TCRdb kept only the in-frame ones, dropping some. The V and J calls and clone size were taken over from that table, and D and trimming were inferred from the DNA. Here the sample spans 150,000 to 200,000 clones, 88% being singletons. This record comes from a study of blood T cell repertoires in COVID-19. On the study more broadly: The samples span acute and convalescent COVID-19 from the United States, Italy and Spain. PBMCs, B-cell-depleted T cells, or T cells were the source of the cDNA or gDNA that made up the material.

V lost 7 bases and J 3 bases, leaving 13 bases between the germline ends. The germline CDR1 and CDR2 sequences are MGHDK and SYGVNS. This CDR3 contains 13 residues. The sequenced sample consisted of peripheral blood. The chain uses TRBV25-1 and TRBJ2-7, with D possibly being TRBD2 (6 bases). This receptor was taken from a man in his forties with active or convalescent COVID-19. The CDR3 DNA sequence: TGTGCCAGCACGGGGGTGATGGGCTACGAGCAGTACTTC. Encoded protein: CASTGVMGYEQYF.